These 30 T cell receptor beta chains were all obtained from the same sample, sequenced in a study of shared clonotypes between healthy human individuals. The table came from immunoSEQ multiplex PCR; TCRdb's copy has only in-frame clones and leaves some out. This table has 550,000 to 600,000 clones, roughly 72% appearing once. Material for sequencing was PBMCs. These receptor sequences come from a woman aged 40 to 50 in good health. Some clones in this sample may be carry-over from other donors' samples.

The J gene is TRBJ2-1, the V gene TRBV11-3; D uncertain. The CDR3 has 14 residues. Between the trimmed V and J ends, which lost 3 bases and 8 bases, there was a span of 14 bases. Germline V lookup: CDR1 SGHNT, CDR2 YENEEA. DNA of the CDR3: TGTGCCAGCAGCTTGGCTCGGTCTGAGGATGAGCAGTTCTTC. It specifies CASSLARSEDEQFF. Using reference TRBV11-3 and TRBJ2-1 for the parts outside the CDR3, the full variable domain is EAGVVQSPRYKIIEKKQPVAFWCNPISGHNTLYWYLQNLGQGPELLIRYENEEAVDDSQLPKDRFSAERLKGVDSTLKIQPAELGDSAVYLCASSLARSEDEQFFGPGTRLTVL.

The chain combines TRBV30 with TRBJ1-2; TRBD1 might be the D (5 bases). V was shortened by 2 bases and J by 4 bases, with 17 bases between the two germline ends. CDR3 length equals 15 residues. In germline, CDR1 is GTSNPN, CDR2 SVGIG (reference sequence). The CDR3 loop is CAWSPTGMGLYGYTF. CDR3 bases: TGTGCCTGGAGTCCTACTGGAATGGGACTCTATGGCTACACCTTC.

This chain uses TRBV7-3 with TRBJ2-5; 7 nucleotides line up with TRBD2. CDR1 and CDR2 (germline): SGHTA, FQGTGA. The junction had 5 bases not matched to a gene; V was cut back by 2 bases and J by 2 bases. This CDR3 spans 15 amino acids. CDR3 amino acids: CASSLAGAKQETQYF. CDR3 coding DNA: TGTGCCAGCAGCTTAGCGGGAGCGAAACAAGAGACCCAGTACTTC.

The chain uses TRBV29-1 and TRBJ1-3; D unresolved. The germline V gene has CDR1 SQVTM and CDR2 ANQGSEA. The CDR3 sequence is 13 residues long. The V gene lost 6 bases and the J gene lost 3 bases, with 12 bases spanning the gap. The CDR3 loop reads CSVGWGVGNTIYF. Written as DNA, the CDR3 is TGCAGCGTCGGATGGGGTGTTGGAAACACCATATATTTT.

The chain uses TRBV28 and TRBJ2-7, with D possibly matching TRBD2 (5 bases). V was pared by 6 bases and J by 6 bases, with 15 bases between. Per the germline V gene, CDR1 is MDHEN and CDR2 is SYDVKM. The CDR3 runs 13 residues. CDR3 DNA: TGTGCCAGCAGGGACTTTAACCCGCCCGAGCAGTACTTC. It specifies CASRDFNPPEQYF.

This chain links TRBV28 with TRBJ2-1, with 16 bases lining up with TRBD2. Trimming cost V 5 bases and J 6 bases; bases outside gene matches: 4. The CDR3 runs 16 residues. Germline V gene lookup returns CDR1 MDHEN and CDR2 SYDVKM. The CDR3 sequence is CASSGTSGRAFNEQFF. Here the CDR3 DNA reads TGTGCCAGCAGTGGGACTAGCGGGAGGGCCTTCAATGAGCAGTTCTTC. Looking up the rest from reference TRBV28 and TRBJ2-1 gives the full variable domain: DVKVTQSSRYLVKRTGEKVFLECVQDMDHENMFWYRQDPGLGLRLIYFSYDVKMKEKGDIPEGYSVSREKKERFSLILESASTNQTSMYLCASSGTSGRAFNEQFFGPGTRLTVL.

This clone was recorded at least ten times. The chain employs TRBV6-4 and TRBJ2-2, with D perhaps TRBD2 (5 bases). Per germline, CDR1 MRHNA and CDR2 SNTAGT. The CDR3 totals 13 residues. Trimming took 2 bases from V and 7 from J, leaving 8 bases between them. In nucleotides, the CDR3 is TGTGCCAGCAGTGACAGGGAGAACGGGGAGCTGTTTTTT. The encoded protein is CASSDRENGELFF.

DNA of the CDR3: TGTGCCAGCAGCGCACAAATGGACGGAACCTACGAGCAGTACTTC. Translated, it gives CASSAQMDGTYEQYF. The V call is TRBV9, the J call TRBJ2-7; D ambiguous. Trimming left V 3 bases short and J 2 bases short, with 15 bases between. This CDR3 contains 15 residues. Germline V gene data show CDR1 as SGDLS and CDR2 as YYNGEE.

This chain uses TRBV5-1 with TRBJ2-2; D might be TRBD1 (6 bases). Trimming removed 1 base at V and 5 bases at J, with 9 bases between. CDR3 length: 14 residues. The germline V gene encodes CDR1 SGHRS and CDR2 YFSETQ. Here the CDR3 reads CASSLKGGTGELFF. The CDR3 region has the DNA TGCGCCAGCAGCTTGAAAGGGGGTACCGGGGAGCTGTTTTTT.

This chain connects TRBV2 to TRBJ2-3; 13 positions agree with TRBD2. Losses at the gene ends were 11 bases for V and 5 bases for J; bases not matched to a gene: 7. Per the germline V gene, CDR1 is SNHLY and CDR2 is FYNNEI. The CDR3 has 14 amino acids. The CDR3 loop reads CAVKRTSGRDTQYF. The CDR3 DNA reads TGTGCCGTAAAGCGGACTAGCGGGAGAGATACGCAGTATTTT.

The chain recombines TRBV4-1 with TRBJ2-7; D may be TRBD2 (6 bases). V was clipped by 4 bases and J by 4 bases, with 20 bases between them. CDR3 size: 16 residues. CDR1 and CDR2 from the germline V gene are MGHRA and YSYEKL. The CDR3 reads CASSPPGRAGWYEQYF. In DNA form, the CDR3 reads TGCGCCAGCAGCCCCCCCGGCAGGGCGGGGTGGTACGAGCAGTACTTC.

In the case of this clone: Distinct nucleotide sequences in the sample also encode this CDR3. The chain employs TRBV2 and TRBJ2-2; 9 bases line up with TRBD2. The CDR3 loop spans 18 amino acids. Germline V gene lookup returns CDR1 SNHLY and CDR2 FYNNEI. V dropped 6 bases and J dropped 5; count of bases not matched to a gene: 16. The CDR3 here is CASRREDSGSSLTGELFF. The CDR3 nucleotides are TGTGCCAGCAGGAGGGAGGATAGCGGGAGCTCGTTGACCGGGGAGCTGTTTTTT. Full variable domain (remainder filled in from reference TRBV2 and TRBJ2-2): EPEVTQTPSHQVTQMGQEVILRCVPISNHLYFYWYRQILGQKVEFLVSFYNNEISEKSEIFDDQFSVERPDGSNFTLKIRSTKLEDSAMYFCASRREDSGSSLTGELFFGEGSRLTVL.

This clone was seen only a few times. CDR3 region: CASSPPAKSYNEQFF. The CDR3 region has the DNA TGTGCCAGCTCACCTCCAGCCAAATCCTACAATGAGCAGTTCTTC. V gene TRBV18 combines with J gene TRBJ2-1; D is undetermined. CDR1 and CDR2 (germline): KGHSH, LQKENI. This CDR3 region has 15 residues. Trimming shortened V by 3 bases and J by 1 base, and 10 bases separated the two germline ends.

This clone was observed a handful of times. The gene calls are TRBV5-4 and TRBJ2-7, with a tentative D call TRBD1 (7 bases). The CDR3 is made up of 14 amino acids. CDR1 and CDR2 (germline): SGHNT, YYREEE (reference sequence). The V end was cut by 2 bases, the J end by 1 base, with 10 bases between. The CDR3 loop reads CASSFAGGSYEQYF. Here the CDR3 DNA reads TGTGCCAGCAGCTTCGCAGGGGGGTCCTACGAGCAGTACTTC.

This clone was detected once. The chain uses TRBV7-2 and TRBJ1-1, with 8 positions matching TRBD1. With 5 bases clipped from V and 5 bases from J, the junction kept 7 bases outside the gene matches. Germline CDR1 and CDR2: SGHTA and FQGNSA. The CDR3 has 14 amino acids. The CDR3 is CASSVYRGLTEAFF. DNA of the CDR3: TGTGCCAGCAGCGTATACAGGGGGTTGACTGAAGCTTTCTTT. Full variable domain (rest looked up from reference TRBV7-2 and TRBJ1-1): GAGVSQSPSNKVTEKGKDVELRCDPISGHTALYWYRQSLGQGLEFLIYFQGNSAPDKSGLPSDRFSAERTGGSVSTLTIQRTQQEDSAVYLCASSVYRGLTEAFFGQGTRLTVV.

The CDR3 nucleotides are TGCGCCAGCAGCCTCGGGACTAGAAGCACAGATACGCAGTATTTT. It is translated as CASSLGTRSTDTQYF. The genes are TRBV5-1 and TRBJ2-3; 8 bases align to TRBD2. CDR3 length: 15 amino acids. The germline gives CDR1 SGHRS, CDR2 YFSETQ. Trimming cost V 4 bases and J 0 bases; bases outside gene matches: 4.

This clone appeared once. The CDR3 bases are TGCGCCAGCAGCATATCCGGGACGGTAAGCTACGAGCAGTACTTC. Encoded protein: CASSISGTVSYEQYF. The chain employs TRBV5-1 and TRBJ2-7, with D tentatively TRBD1 or TRBD2 (5 bases each). Germline CDR1 and CDR2: SGHRS and YFSETQ. The CDR3 length is 15 residues. Trimming removed 4 bases at V and 3 bases at J, with 17 bases between. The variable domain in full, with the rest retrieved from reference TRBV5-1 and TRBJ2-7, is KAGVTQTPRYLIKTRGQQVTLSCSPISGHRSVSWYQQTPGQGLQFLFEYFSETQRNKGNFPGRFSGRQFSNSRSEMNVSTLELGDSALYLCASSISGTVSYEQYFGPGTRLTVT.

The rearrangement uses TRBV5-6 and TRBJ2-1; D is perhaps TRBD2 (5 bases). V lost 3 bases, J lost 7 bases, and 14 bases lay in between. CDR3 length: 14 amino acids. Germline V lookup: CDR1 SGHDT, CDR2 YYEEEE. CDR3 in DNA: TGTGCCAGCAGCTCGAGGACGGGGTGGAATGAGCAGTTCTTC. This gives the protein CASSSRTGWNEQFF.

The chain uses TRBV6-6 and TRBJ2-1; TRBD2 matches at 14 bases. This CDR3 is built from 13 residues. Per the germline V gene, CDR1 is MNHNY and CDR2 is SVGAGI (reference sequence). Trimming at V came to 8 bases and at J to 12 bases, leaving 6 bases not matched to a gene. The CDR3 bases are TGTGCCAGCGGACTAGCGGGAGGCCTGGGGCAGTTCTTC. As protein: CASGLAGGLGQFF.

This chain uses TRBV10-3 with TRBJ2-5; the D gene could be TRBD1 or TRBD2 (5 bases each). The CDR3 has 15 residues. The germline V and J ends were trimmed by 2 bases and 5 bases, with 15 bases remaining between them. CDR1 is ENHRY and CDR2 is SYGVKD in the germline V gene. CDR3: CAISEQGTGGETQYF. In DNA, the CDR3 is TGTGCCATCAGTGAGCAAGGGACCGGAGGCGAGACCCAGTACTTC.

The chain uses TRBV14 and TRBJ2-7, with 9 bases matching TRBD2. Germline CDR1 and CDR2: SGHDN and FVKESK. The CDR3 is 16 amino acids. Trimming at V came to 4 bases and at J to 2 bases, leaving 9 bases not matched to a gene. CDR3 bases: TGTGCCAGCAGCCGTCGTAGCGGGAGAGGAACCTACGAGCAGTACTTC. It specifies CASSRRSGRGTYEQYF. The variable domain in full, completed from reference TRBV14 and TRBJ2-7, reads EAGVTQFPSHSVIEKGQTVTLRCDPISGHDNLYWYRRVMGKEIKFLLHFVKESKQDESGMPNNRFLAERTGGTYSTLKVQPAELEDSGVYFCASSRRSGRGTYEQYFGPGTRLTVT.

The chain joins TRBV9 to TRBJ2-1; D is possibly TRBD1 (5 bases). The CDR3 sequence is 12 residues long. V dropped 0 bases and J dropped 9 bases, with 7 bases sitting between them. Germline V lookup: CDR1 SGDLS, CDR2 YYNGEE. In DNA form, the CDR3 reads TGTGCCAGCAGCGTAGACAGGACTGAGCAGTTCTTC. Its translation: CASSVDRTEQFF.

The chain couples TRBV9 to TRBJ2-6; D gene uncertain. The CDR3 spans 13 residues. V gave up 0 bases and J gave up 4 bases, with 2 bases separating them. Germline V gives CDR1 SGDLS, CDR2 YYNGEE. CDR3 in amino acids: CASSVGGANVLTF. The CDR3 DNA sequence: TGTGCCAGCAGCGTAGGAGGGGCCAACGTCCTGACTTTC.

Written as DNA, the CDR3 is TGTGCCAGCAGCTTGGCGGGACTCGACGAGCAGTACTTC. This sequence encodes CASSLAGLDEQYF. The chain is built from TRBV5-4 and TRBJ2-7, with D possibly being TRBD2 (6 bases). The V end was cut by 0 bases, the J end by 5 bases, with 9 bases between. Germline CDR1 and CDR2: SGHNT and YYREEE (reference sequence). CDR3 size: 13 residues.

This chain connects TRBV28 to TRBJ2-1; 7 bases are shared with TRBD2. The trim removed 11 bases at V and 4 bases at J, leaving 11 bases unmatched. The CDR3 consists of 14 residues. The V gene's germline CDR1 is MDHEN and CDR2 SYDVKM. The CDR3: CASYTGREYNEQFF. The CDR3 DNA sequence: TGTGCCTCCTACACGGGGAGGGAATACAATGAGCAGTTCTTC. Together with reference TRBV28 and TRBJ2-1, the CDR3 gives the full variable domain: DVKVTQSSRYLVKRTGEKVFLECVQDMDHENMFWYRQDPGLGLRLIYFSYDVKMKEKGDIPEGYSVSREKKERFSLILESASTNQTSMYLCASYTGREYNEQFFGPGTRLTVL.

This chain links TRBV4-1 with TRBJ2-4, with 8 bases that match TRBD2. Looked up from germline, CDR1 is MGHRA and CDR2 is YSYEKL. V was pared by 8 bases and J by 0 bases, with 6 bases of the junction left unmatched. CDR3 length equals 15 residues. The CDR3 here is CASSSGYLAKNIQYF. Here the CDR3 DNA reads TGCGCCAGCTCTAGCGGGTATTTAGCCAAAAACATTCAGTACTTC.

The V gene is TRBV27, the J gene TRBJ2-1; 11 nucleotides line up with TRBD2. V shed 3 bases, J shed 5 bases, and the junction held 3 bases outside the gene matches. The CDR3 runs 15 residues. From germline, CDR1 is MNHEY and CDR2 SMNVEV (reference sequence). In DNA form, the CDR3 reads TGTGCCAGCAGTTTTCAACTAGCGGGAGACAATGAGCAGTTCTTC. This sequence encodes CASSFQLAGDNEQFF.

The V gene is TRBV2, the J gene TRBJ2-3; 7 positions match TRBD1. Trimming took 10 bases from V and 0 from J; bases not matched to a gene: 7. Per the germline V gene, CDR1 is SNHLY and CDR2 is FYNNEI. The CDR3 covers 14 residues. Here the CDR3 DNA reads TGTGCCATCGACCTGGGACAGAGCACAGATACGCAGTATTTT. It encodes CAIDLGQSTDTQYF. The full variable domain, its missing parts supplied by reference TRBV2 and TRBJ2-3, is EPEVTQTPSHQVTQMGQEVILRCVPISNHLYFYWYRQILGQKVEFLVSFYNNEISEKSEIFDDQFSVERPDGSNFTLKIRSTKLEDSAMYFCAIDLGQSTDTQYFGPGTRLTVL.

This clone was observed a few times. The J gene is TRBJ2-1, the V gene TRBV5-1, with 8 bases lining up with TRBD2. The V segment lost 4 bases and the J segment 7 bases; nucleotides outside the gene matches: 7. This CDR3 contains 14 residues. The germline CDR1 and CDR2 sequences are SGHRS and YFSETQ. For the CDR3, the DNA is TGCGCCAGCAGCCCATTCTTAGCGGGAAATGAGCAGTTCTTC. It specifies CASSPFLAGNEQFF.

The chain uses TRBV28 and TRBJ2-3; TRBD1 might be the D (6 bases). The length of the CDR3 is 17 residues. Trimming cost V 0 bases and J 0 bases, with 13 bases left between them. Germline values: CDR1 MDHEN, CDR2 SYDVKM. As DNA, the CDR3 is TGTGCCAGCAGTTTATGGACAGGCGAGATGAGCACAGATACGCAGTATTTT. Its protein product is CASSLWTGEMSTDTQYF.